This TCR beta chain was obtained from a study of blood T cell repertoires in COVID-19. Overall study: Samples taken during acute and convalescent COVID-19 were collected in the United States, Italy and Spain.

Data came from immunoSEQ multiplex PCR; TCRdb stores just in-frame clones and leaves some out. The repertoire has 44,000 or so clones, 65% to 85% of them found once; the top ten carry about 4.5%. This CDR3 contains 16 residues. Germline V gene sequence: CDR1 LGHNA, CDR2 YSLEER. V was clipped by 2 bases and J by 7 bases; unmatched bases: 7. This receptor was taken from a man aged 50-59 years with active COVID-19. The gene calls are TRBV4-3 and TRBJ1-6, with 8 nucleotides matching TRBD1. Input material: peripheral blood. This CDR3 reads CASSQSRDRGNSPLHF. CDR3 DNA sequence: TGCGCCAGCAGCCAAAGCCGAGACAGGGGAAATTCACCCCTCCACTTT.